This TCR beta chain was sequenced in a study of OX40 agonist ivuxolimab in advanced cancers. In the study overall: Ivuxolimab, an agonistic anti-OX40 (CD134) antibody, was given to patients. Partial responses were achieved by three patients, one with hepatocellular carcinoma and two with cutaneous melanoma.

Sequencing was performed with immunoSEQ multiplex PCR; in TCRdb, only in-frame clones are kept and a portion is missing. Of tens of thousands of clones in the sample, approximately 88% were seen once. This clone was seen a few times. With 4 bases clipped from V and 6 bases from J, the junction kept 7 bases outside the gene matches. CDR1 is LNHDA and CDR2 is SQIVND in the germline V gene (reference sequence). The CDR3 length is 14 residues. This receptor was identified in an adult with an advanced solid tumor such as melanoma, head and neck, liver or kidney cancer. The input for sequencing was CD4+ or CD8+ T cells sorted from blood, taken in a trial of the OX40 agonist ivuxolimab. This chain links TRBV19 with TRBJ2-7, with TRBD1 matching 9 bases. The CDR3 reads CASSKQGASGEQYF. In DNA form, the CDR3 reads TGTGCCAGTAGTAAACAGGGGGCGTCTGGCGAGCAGTACTTC. The whole variable domain, filled in from reference TRBV19 and TRBJ2-7, reads DGGITQSPKYLFRKEGQNVTLSCEQNLNHDAMYWYRQDPGQGLRLIYYSQIVNDFQKGDIAEGYSVSREKKESFPLTVTSAQKNPTAFYLCASSKQGASGEQYFGPGTRLTVT.